What follows are 27 T cell receptor beta chains derived from one specimen sequenced in a study of OX40 agonist ivuxolimab in advanced cancers. Data came from immunoSEQ multiplex PCR; TCRdb stores just in-frame clones and leaves some out. Of tens of thousands of clones in the sample, roughly 89% are singletons; the top ten hold more than 0.85%. This specimen consisted of CD4+ or CD8+ T cells sorted from blood, obtained in a trial of the OX40 agonist ivuxolimab. The receptors were sampled from an adult with an advanced solid tumor such as melanoma, head and neck, liver or kidney cancer.

J is TRBJ2-1 and V is TRBV7-9; 14 positions match TRBD2. The CDR3 contains 16 residues. V lost 5 bases and J lost 7; bases outside the gene matches: 7. Germline CDR1 is SEHNR and CDR2 is FQNEAQ (reference sequence). This chain's CDR3 is CASSPPGLAGVNEQFF. The CDR3 DNA follows: TGTGCCAGCAGCCCACCGGGACTAGCGGGGGTAAATGAGCAGTTCTTC.

The gene calls are TRBV6-5 and TRBJ1-6; D gene ambiguous. This CDR3 has 13 residues. V lost 10 bases to trimming and J lost 4 bases, with 11 bases between them. Per germline, CDR1 MNHEY and CDR2 SVGAGI. The CDR3 region has the DNA TGTGCCACCTCAGAGGGATATAATTCACCCCTCCACTTT. It specifies CATSEGYNSPLHF.

V is TRBV11-1 and J is TRBJ1-6, with a tentative D call TRBD1 (6 bases). The CDR3 totals 13 residues. V was clipped by 5 bases and J by 10 bases, with 12 bases between them. Looked up from germline, CDR1 is SGHAT and CDR2 is FQDESV (reference sequence). The CDR3 DNA reads TGTGCCAGCAGCCAGGGGTACGGGTCACCCCTCCACTTT. It translates to CASSQGYGSPLHF.

Only one count was recorded for this clone. The rearrangement links TRBV21-1 to TRBJ2-7. TRBV21-1 is a documented pseudogene. The CDR3 is 16 residues long. The CDR3 reads CASTARRVEGGREQYF. CDR3 DNA sequence: TGTGCCAGCACCGCCCGCAGGGTTGAGGGGGGAAGGGAGCAGTACTTC.

The J gene is TRBJ2-3, the V gene TRBV4-2, with 11 bases fitting TRBD2. CDR1 LGHNA and CDR2 YNFKEQ come from the germline V gene. The CDR3 is made up of 16 amino acids. V dropped 3 bases and J dropped 3; count of bases not matched to a gene: 5. The CDR3 DNA is TGTGCCAGCAGCCAGGAGACTAGCGGGAAAACAGATACGCAGTATTTT. It encodes CASSQETSGKTDTQYF.

In DNA form, the CDR3 reads TGTGCCAGCAGTACCATGGGACAGATGAACACCGGGGAGCTGTTTTTT. It codes for CASSTMGQMNTGELFF. The V gene is TRBV27, the J gene TRBJ2-2, with 7 bases that match TRBD1. J was trimmed by 1 base and V by 5 bases; bases with no gene match: 7. The length of the CDR3 is 16 residues. Per germline, CDR1 MNHEY and CDR2 SMNVEV (reference sequence).

The V gene is TRBV5-1, the J gene TRBJ2-7, with D tentatively TRBD1 (5 bases). Germline-derived CDR1 and CDR2 are SGHRS and YFSETQ. Between the trimmed V and J ends, which lost 4 bases and 4 bases, there was a span of 9 bases. This CDR3 comprises 12 residues. Here the CDR3 DNA reads TGCGCCAGCAGCGACCAGGGATACGAGCAGTACTTC. Encoded protein: CASSDQGYEQYF.

This clone was recorded a few times. The chain has TRBV4-1 and TRBJ1-2; 10 nucleotides line up with TRBD1. Per the germline V gene, CDR1 is MGHRA and CDR2 is YSYEKL. Trimming at V came to 3 bases and at J to 5 bases, leaving 15 bases not matched to a gene. There are 18 residues in the CDR3. The DNA for the CDR3 is TGCGCCAGCAGCCACGGAAACTCCCGGGACAGGGGAGGTTATGGCTACACCTTC. It encodes CASSHGNSRDRGGYGYTF.

In its sample, this clone was seen a few times. This chain connects TRBV5-6 to TRBJ2-1; 8 nucleotides line up with TRBD2. V shed 7 bases and J 5 bases; nucleotides not matched to a gene: 14. Per the germline V gene, CDR1 is SGHDT and CDR2 is YYEEEE. CDR3 length equals 16 residues. The CDR3 sequence is CASGTWWRGADNEQFF. The CDR3 DNA follows: TGTGCCAGCGGGACTTGGTGGCGGGGGGCTGACAATGAGCAGTTCTTC.

V and J are TRBV2 and TRBJ1-1; the match to TRBD1 covers 7 bases. This CDR3 spans 15 amino acids. With 7 bases clipped from V and 0 bases from J, the junction kept 8 bases outside the gene matches. Germline lookup yields CDR1 SNHLY and CDR2 FYNNEI. The chain's CDR3 is CASTGDSHMNTEAFF. For the CDR3, the DNA is TGTGCCAGCACCGGGGACAGCCACATGAACACTGAAGCTTTCTTT.

This chain joins TRBV6-1 and TRBJ1-2, with 7 bases lining up with TRBD1. With 7 bases clipped from V and 7 bases from J, the junction kept 9 bases outside the gene matches. The CDR3 contains 13 residues. CDR1 and CDR2 from the germline V gene are MNHNS and SASEGT. CDR3 loop: CASTSTGPGGYTF. DNA for the CDR3: TGTGCCAGCACCTCGACAGGGCCAGGTGGCTACACCTTC.

This rearrangement joins TRBV6-1 to TRBJ2-7; TRBD1 aligns across 8 bases. CDR1 MNHNS and CDR2 SASEGT come from the germline V gene. The CDR3 contains 14 residues. J was trimmed by 2 bases and V by 6 bases; bases with no gene match: 6. The CDR3 region has the DNA TGTGCCAGCAGAACAGGGGGTAACACCTACGAGCAGTACTTC. The encoded protein is CASRTGGNTYEQYF.

The J gene is TRBJ2-5, the V gene TRBV2; no reliable D call. The CDR3 has 11 amino acids. CDR1 SNHLY and CDR2 FYNNEI come from the germline V gene. In nucleotides, the CDR3 is TGTGCAGGGCGTGGCGTAGGGACCCAGTACTTC. Encoded protein: CAGRGVGTQYF.

The chain links TRBV5-1 to TRBJ2-5, with 9 bases that match TRBD1. The CDR3 covers 14 residues. CDR1 is SGHRS, CDR2 YFSETQ, per germline. The V segment lost 3 bases and the J segment 4 bases; nucleotides outside the gene matches: 4. The CDR3 bases are TGCGCCAGCAGCTCGGGACAGGGTCTAGAGACCCAGTACTTC. Translated: CASSSGQGLETQYF.

This clone turned up a few times. The sample holds other DNA sequences that translate to the same CDR3. V and J are TRBV15 and TRBJ1-5; D is ambiguous. This CDR3 region has 15 residues. The V gene's germline CDR1 is LNHNV and CDR2 YYDKDF (reference sequence). Between the trimmed V and J ends, which lost 0 bases and 8 bases, there was a span of 14 bases. The CDR3 region has the DNA TGTGCCACCAGCAGAGATGTGGGCTTGGGTGAGCCCCAGCATTTT. It specifies CATSRDVGLGEPQHF.

The count of this clone is one. V usage is TRBV10-3 and J usage is TRBJ1-1; D is possibly TRBD1 (6 bases). CDR3 length: 13 amino acids. Germline CDR1 reads ENHRY; CDR2 reads SYGVKD. With 6 bases removed from V and 4 bases from J, the gap between germline ends came to 12 bases. This chain's CDR3 is CAIRAGQATEAFF. The DNA of the CDR3 is TGTGCCATCAGAGCGGGACAAGCCACTGAAGCTTTCTTT.

In the case of this clone: The conserved closing phenylalanine or tryptophan is absent in this CDR3, likely reflecting a read error. The chain has TRBV6-5 and TRBJ1-2; D is perhaps TRBD1 (5 bases). The CDR3 is 15 amino acids. Germline CDR1 MNHEY, CDR2 SVGAGI. The V end lost 3 bases, the J end lost 3 bases, and 14 bases lay between the germline ends. The CDR3 region is CASSYTGVSDYGYTL. DNA for the CDR3: TGTGCCAGCAGTTATACGGGGGTGAGCGACTATGGCTACACCCTC.

The chain recombines TRBV30 with TRBJ1-5; 7 bases agree with TRBD1. CDR1 is GTSNPN and CDR2 is SVGIG in the germline V gene (reference sequence). Unmatched junction bases numbered 0, after V lost 2 bases and J lost 2 bases. This CDR3 is built from 13 residues. Written as DNA, the CDR3 is TGTGCCTGGAGTCAGGGGGGCAATCAGCCCCAGCATTTT. It translates to CAWSQGGNQPQHF.

Notes on this clone: One end of the junction fails to match germline, which may point to a read error. V is TRBV2 and J is TRBJ2-1, with D possibly being TRBD1 (6 bases). The CDR3 totals 14 residues. Germline V gene sequence: CDR1 SNHLY, CDR2 FYNNEI. Here the CDR3 DNA reads TGTGCCACCTCCGGGACACCCTCCCACAATGAGCAGTTCTTC. Translated: CATSGTPSHNEQFF.

This clone was seen once. The chain uses TRBV5-1 and TRBJ1-1; 7 bases fit TRBD1. Germline V lookup: CDR1 SGHRS, CDR2 YFSETQ. Trimming removed 2 bases from V and 5 bases from J; junction bases left unmatched: 6. The CDR3 totals 14 residues. CDR3 in amino acids: CASSLQGSGTEAFF. CDR3 nucleotides: TGCGCCAGCAGCTTACAGGGGAGTGGAACTGAAGCTTTCTTT.

This clone was detected a few times. The chain combines TRBV5-1 with TRBJ1-5, with no clear D. V was cut by 4 bases and J by 5 bases, with 7 bases left in between. The germline gives CDR1 SGHRS, CDR2 YFSETQ. The CDR3 has 12 amino acids. The CDR3, as DNA: TGCGCCAGCAGCCCTGTGGATCAGCCCCAGCATTTT. This codes for CASSPVDQPQHF.

The rearrangement uses TRBV19 and TRBJ1-1; 7 nucleotides line up with TRBD1. From germline, CDR1 is LNHDA and CDR2 SQIVND (reference sequence). J gave up 1 base and V 4 bases, and 9 bases lay outside the gene matches. The CDR3 spans 16 residues. For the CDR3, the DNA is TGTGCCAGTAGTAACCCCGGACAGGCTAGGAACACTGAAGCTTTCTTT. Protein product: CASSNPGQARNTEAFF.

The chain couples TRBV5-4 to TRBJ2-6, with D tentatively TRBD1 (6 bases). The V end lost 7 bases, the J end lost 4 bases, and 12 bases lay between the germline ends. CDR3 length: 14 amino acids. Germline loops: CDR1 SGHNT, CDR2 YYREEE (reference sequence). Here the CDR3 reads CASGDTRGANVLTF. The CDR3 DNA follows: TGTGCCAGCGGGGACACCCGGGGGGCCAACGTCCTGACTTTC.

This chain joins TRBV6-5 and TRBJ1-4; D is unclear. CDR3 length: 15 residues. Germline values: CDR1 MNHEY, CDR2 SVGAGI. V was cut by 0 bases and J by 7 bases, with 12 bases left in between. The CDR3 bases are TGTGCCAGCAGTTACTCGGGCACTTTTGGTGAAAAACTGTTTTTT. Its protein product is CASSYSGTFGEKLFF.

This chain uses TRBV29-1 with TRBJ2-5; D not certain. The CDR3 contains 11 residues. Per the germline V gene, CDR1 is SQVTM and CDR2 is ANQGSEA. The V end lost 1 base, the J end lost 5 bases, and 5 bases lay between the germline ends. DNA of the CDR3: TGCAGCGTTGAAGTAGGGGAGACCCAGTACTTC. This codes for CSVEVGETQYF. The full variable domain, completed using reference TRBV29-1 and TRBJ2-5, is SAVISQKPSRDICQRGTSLTIQCQVDSQVTMMFWYRQQPGQSLTLIATANQGSEATYESGFVIDKFPISRPNLTFSTLTVSNMSPEDSSIYLCSVEVGETQYFGPGTRLLVL.

This rearrangement joins TRBV6-5 to TRBJ1-1; TRBD1 is a possible D gene (6 bases). Germline values: CDR1 MNHEY, CDR2 SVGAGI. The CDR3 has 15 amino acids. The V end lost 5 bases, the J end lost 0 bases, and 13 bases lay between the germline ends. The CDR3 protein is CASSRVGQVNTEAFF. The DNA of the CDR3 is TGTGCCAGCAGTCGGGTGGGACAAGTGAACACTGAAGCTTTCTTT.

V gene TRBV6-1 combines with J gene TRBJ2-3; 8 positions agree with TRBD2. With V trimmed by 7 bases and J by 3 bases, 6 bases remained unmatched. Germline V gene data show CDR1 as MNHNS and CDR2 as SASEGT. This CDR3 is 14 amino acids long. The CDR3 nucleotides read TGTGCCAGCAACCCGGGGGGGAGGACAGATACGCAGTATTTT. This sequence encodes CASNPGGRTDTQYF.